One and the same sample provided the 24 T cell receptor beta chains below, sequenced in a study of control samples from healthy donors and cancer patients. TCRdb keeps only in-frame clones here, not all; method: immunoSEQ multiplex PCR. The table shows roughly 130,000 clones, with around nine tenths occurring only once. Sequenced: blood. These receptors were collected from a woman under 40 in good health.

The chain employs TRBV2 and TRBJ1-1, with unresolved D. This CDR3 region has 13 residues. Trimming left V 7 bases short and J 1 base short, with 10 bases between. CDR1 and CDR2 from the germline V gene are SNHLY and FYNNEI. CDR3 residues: CASNIYTNTEAFF. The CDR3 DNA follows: TGTGCCAGCAACATCTACACGAACACTGAAGCTTTCTTT.

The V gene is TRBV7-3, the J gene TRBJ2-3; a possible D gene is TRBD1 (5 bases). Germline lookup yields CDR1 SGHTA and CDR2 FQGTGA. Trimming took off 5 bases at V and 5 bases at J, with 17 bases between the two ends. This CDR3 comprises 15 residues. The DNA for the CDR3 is TGTGCCAGCAGCCCAGGCGCAGGGCCAGGAGATACGCAGTATTTT. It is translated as CASSPGAGPGDTQYF.

The CDR3: CASTLRENSNYGYTF. The CDR3 DNA sequence: TGTGCCAGCACTCTACGAGAGAACTCGAACTATGGCTACACCTTC. The gene calls are TRBV2 and TRBJ1-2; D is undetermined. Germline CDR1 and CDR2: SNHLY and FYNNEI. The length of the CDR3 is 15 residues. V dropped 7 bases and J dropped 2 bases, with 17 bases sitting between them.

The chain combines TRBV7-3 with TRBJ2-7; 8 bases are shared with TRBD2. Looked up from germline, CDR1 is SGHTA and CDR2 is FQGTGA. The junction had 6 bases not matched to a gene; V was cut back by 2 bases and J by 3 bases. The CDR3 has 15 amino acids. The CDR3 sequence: CASSLQAGEVYEQYF. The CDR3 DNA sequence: TGTGCCAGCAGCTTACAAGCGGGAGAGGTCTACGAGCAGTACTTC.

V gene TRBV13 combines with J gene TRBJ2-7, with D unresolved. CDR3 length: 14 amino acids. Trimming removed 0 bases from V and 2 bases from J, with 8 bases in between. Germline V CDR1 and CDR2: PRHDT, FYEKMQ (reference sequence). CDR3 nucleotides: TGTGCCAGCAGCTTAGGGTTGAACCCCTACGAGCAGTACTTC. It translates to CASSLGLNPYEQYF. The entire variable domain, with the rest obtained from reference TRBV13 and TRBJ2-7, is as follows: AAGVIQSPRHLIKEKRETATLKCYPIPRHDTVYWYQQGPGQDPQFLISFYEKMQSDKGSIPDRFSAQQFSDYHSELNMSSLELGDSALYFCASSLGLNPYEQYFGPGTRLTVT.

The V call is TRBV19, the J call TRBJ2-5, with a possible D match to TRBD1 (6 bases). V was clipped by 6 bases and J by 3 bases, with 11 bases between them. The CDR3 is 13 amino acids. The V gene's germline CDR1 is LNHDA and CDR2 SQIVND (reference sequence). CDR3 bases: TGTGCCAGTAGCCCGGACAGAGAAGAGACCCAGTACTTC. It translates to CASSPDREETQYF.

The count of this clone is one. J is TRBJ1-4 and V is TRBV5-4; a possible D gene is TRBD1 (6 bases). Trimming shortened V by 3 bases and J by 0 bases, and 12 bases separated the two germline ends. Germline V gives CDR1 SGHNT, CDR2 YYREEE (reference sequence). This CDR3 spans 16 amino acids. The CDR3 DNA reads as TGTGCCAGCAGCTCGCTCCCAGGGGCAACTAATGAAAAACTGTTTTTT. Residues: CASSSLPGATNEKLFF.

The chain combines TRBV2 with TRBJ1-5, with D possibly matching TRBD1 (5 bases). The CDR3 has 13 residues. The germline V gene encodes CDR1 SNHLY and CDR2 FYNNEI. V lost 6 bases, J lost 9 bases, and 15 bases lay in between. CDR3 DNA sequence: TGTGCCAGCAGCGAAACAGGTAACGTGCCCCAGCATTTT. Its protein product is CASSETGNVPQHF.

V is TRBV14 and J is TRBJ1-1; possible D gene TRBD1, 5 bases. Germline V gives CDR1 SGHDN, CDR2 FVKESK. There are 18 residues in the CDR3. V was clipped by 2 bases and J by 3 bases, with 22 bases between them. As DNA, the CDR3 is TGTGCCAGCAGCCAACCGGGGCGGTTTGTACAGTGGGACACTGAAGCTTTCTTT. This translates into CASSQPGRFVQWDTEAFF.

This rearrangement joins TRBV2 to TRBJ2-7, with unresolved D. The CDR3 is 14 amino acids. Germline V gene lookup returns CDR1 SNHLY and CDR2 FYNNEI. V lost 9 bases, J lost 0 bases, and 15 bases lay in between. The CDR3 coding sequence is TGTGCCAGTCGAAATCCGCCCCACTCCTACGAGCAGTACTTC. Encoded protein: CASRNPPHSYEQYF.

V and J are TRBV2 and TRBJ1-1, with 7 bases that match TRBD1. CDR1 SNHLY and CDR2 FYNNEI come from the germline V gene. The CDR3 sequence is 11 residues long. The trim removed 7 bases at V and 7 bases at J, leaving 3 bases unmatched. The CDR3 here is CASTGDSEAFF. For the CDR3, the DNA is TGTGCCAGCACCGGGGACAGTGAAGCTTTCTTT.

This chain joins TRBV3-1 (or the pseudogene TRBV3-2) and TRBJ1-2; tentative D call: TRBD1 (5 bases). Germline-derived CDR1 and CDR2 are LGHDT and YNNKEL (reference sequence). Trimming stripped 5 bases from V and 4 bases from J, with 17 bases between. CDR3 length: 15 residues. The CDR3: CASSSRGREIYGYTF. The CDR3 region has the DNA TGTGCCAGCAGCTCAAGGGGCCGGGAAATCTATGGCTACACCTTC.

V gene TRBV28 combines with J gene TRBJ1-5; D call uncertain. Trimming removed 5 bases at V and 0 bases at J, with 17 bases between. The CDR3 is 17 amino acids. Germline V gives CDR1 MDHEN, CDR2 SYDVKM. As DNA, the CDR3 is TGTGCCAGCAGTCCTATCGGGCCGCCCGATAGCAATCAGCCCCAGCATTTT. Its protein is CASSPIGPPDSNQPQHF.

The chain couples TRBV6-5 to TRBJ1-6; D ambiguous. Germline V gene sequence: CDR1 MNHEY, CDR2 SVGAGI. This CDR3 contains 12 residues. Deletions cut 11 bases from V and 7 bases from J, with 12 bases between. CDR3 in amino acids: CAGHEGNSPLHF. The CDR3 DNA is TGTGCCGGTCACGAGGGCAATTCACCCCTCCACTTT.

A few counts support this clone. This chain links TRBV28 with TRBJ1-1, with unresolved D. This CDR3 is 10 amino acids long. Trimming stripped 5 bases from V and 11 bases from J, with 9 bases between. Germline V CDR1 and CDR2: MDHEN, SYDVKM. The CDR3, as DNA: TGTGCCAGCAGTCACGGGTGGGCTTTCTTT. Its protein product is CASSHGWAFF. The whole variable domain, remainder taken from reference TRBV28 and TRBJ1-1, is DVKVTQSSRYLVKRTGEKVFLECVQDMDHENMFWYRQDPGLGLRLIYFSYDVKMKEKGDIPEGYSVSREKKERFSLILESASTNQTSMYLCASSHGWAFFGQGTRLTVV.

CDR3 protein: CASRSLAGGGETQYF. The CDR3 bases are TGTGCCAGCAGATCCCTAGCGGGAGGTGGGGAGACCCAGTACTTC. The V and J genes are TRBV6-5 and TRBJ2-5, with 11 bases lining up with TRBD2. Germline CDR1 and CDR2: MNHEY and SVGAGI. The trim removed 6 bases at V and 5 bases at J, leaving 8 bases unmatched. There are 15 residues in the CDR3.

The CDR3 reads CASSFWGTYNEQFF. The DNA for the CDR3 is TGTGCCAGCAGCTTCTGGGGGACCTACAATGAGCAGTTCTTC. The gene calls are TRBV7-2 and TRBJ2-1, with D tentatively TRBD1 or TRBD2 (5 bases each). V was shortened by 3 bases and J by 2 bases, with 8 bases between the two germline ends. The CDR3 runs to 14 residues. The V gene's germline CDR1 is SGHTA and CDR2 FQGNSA.

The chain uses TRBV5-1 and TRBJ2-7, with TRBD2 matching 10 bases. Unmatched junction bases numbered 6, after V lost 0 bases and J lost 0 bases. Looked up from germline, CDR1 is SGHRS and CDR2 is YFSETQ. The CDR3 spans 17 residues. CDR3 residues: CASSLGVRTSGSYEQYF. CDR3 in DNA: TGCGCCAGCAGCTTGGGGGTCCGGACTAGCGGCTCCTACGAGCAGTACTTC.

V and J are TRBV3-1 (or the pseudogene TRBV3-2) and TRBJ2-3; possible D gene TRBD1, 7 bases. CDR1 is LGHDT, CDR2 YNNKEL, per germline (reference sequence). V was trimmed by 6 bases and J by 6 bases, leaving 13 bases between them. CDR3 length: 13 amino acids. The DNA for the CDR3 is TGTGCCAGCAGGGCACAGGGGAGGGATACGCAGTATTTT. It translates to CASRAQGRDTQYF.

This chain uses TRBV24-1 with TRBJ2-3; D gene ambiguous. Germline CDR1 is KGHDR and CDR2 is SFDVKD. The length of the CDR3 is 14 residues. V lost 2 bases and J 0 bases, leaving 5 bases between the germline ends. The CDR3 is CATSDSASTDTQYF. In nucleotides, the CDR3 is TGTGCCACCAGTGATTCGGCTAGCACAGATACGCAGTATTTT.

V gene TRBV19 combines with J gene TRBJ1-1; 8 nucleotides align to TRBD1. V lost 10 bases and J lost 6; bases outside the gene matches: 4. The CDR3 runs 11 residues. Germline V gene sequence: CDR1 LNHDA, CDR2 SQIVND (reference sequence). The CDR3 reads CATLTGAEAFF. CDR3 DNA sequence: TGTGCCACTCTGACAGGGGCTGAAGCTTTCTTT.

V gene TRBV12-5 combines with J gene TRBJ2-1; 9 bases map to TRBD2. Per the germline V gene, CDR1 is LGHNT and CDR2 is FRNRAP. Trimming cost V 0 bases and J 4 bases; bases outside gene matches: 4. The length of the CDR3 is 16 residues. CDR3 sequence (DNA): TGTGCTAGTGGTTTGGTAACGAGCGGGAGGTACAATGAGCAGTTCTTC. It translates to CASGLVTSGRYNEQFF.

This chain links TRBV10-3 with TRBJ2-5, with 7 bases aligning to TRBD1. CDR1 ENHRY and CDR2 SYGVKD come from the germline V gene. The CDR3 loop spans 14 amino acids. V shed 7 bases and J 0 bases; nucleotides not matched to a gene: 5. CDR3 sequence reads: CAITSDRDQETQYF. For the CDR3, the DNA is TGTGCCATCACCTCAGACAGGGACCAAGAGACCCAGTACTTC.

The CDR3 sequence: CASSSPTRLAEQFF. The CDR3 bases are TGTGCCAGCAGTTCCCCGACTAGGTTGGCTGAGCAGTTCTTC. The rearrangement joins TRBV27 to TRBJ2-1; D perhaps matches TRBD2 (6 bases). Germline V gene lookup returns CDR1 MNHEY and CDR2 SMNVEV (reference sequence). This CDR3 contains 14 residues. The V gene lost 4 bases and the J gene lost 9 bases, with 16 bases spanning the gap.